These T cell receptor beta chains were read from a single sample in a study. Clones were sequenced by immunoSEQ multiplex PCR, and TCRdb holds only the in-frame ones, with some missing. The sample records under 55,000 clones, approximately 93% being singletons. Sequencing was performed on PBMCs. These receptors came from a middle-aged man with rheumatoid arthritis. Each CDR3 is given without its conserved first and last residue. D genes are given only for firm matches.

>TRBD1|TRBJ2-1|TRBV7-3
ASSRQGESYNEQF
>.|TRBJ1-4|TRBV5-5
ASSLLQGSATNEKLF
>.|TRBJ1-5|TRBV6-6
ASSPAGGGEGGQPQH
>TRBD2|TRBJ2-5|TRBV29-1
SVVTSGEETQY
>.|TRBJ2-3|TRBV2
ASSRVKQGNTQY
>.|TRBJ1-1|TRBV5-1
ASSGNTEAF
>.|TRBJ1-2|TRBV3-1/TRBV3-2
ASSQRPQGGSYGYT
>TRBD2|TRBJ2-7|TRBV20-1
SASSGTRYYEQY
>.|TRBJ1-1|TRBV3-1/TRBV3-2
ASSHQGISTEAF
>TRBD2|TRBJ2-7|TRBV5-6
ASSPGTNSYEQY
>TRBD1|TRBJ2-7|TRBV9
ASSPGQAYSYEQY
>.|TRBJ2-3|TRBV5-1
ASSLGQADTQY
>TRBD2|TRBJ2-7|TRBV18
ASSLGPSGTYEQY